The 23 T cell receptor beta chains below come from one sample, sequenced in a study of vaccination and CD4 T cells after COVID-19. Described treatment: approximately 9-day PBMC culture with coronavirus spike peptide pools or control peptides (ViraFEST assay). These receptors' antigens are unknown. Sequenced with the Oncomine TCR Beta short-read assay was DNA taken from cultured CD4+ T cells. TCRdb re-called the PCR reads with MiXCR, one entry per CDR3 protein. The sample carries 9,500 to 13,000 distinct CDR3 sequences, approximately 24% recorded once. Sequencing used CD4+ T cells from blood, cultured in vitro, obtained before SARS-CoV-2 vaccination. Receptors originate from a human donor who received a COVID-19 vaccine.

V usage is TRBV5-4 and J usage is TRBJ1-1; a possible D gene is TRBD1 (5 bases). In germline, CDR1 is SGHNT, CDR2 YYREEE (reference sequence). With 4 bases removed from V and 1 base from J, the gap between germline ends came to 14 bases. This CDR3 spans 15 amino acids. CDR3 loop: CASSKRHQGNTEAFF. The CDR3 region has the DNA TGTGCCAGCAGCAAGAGGCATCAGGGGAACACTGAAGCTTTCTTT.

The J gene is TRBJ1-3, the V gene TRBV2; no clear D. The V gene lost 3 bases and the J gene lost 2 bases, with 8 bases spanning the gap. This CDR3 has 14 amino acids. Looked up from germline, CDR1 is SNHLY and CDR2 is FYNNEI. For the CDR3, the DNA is TGTGCCAGCAGTGACCAGTCAACTGGAAACACCATATATTTT. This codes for CASSDQSTGNTIYF.

The DNA of the CDR3 is TGTGCCAGCAGTTACTCGGGCAGGGAGCTGGGTCAGCCCCAGCATTTT. Amino acid sequence: CASSYSGRELGQPQHF. The chain joins TRBV6-5 to TRBJ1-5; D is perhaps TRBD1 (5 bases). The CDR3 sequence is 16 residues long. The V gene's germline CDR1 is MNHEY and CDR2 SVGAGI. V lost 0 bases and J lost 6, with 15 bases in between.

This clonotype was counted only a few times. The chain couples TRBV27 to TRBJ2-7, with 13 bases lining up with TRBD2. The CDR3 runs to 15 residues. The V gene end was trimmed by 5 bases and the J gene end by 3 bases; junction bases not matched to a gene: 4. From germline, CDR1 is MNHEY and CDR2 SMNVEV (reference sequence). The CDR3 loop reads CASSPRLAGGYEQYF. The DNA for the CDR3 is TGTGCCAGCAGTCCCCGACTAGCGGGGGGCTACGAGCAGTACTTC.

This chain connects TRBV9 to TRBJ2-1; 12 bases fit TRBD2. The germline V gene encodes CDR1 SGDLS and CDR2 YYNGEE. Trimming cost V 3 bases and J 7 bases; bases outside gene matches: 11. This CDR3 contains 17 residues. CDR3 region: CASSAGLAGLRRNEQFF. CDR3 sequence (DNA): TGTGCCAGCAGCGCCGGACTAGCGGGGCTCCGGAGGAATGAGCAGTTCTTC.

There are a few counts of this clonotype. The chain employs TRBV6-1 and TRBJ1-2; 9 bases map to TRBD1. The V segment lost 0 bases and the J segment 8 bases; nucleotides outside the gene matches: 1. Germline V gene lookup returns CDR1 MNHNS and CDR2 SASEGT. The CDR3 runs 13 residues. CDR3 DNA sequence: TGTGCCAGCAGTGAAGCGGGACAGGGCGGCTACACCTTC. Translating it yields CASSEAGQGGYTF.

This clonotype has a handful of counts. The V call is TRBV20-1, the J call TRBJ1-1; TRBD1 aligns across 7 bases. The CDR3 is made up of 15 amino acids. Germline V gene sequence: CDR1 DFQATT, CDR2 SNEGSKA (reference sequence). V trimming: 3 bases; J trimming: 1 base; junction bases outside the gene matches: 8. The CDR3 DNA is TGCAGTGCTAGGTTCGTGAGGACAGGGAACACTGAAGCTTTCTTT. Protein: CSARFVRTGNTEAFF.

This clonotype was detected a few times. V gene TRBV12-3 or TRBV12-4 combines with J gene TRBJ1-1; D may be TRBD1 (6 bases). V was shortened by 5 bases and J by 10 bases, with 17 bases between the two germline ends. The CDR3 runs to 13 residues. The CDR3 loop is CASSGDRFRGAFF. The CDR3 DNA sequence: TGTGCCAGCAGTGGAGACAGGTTCAGGGGAGCTTTCTTT.

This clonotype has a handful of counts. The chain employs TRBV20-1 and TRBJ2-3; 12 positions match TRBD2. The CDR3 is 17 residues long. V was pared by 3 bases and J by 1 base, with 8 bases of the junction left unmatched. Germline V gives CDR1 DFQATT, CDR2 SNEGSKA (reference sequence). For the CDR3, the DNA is TGCAGTGCTAGTTCCGGGACTAGCGGGTATGGCACAGATACGCAGTATTTT. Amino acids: CSASSGTSGYGTDTQYF.

The CDR3, as DNA: TGTGCCAGCAGCTTAACAGGGGGCGATGAGACCCAGTACTTC. Its protein is CASSLTGGDETQYF. V usage is TRBV7-9 and J usage is TRBJ2-5; TRBD1 aligns across 9 bases. Unmatched junction bases numbered 3, after V lost 2 bases and J lost 5 bases. Germline V lookup: CDR1 SEHNR, CDR2 FQNEAQ (reference sequence). This CDR3 has 14 amino acids.

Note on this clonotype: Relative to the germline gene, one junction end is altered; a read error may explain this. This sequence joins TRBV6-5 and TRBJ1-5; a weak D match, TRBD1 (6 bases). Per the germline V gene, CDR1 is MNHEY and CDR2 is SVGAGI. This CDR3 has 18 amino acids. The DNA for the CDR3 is TGTGCCAGCAGTTACTCTACAGGGAGGGGGTATAGCAATCAGCTCCAGCATTTT. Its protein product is CASSYSTGRGYSNQLQHF.

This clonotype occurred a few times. The CDR3 loop is CASLTPRRGMLQETQYF. In DNA form, the CDR3 reads TGTGCCAGCCTTACTCCGCGGCGGGGAATGTTACAAGAGACCCAGTACTTC. The V call is TRBV2, the J call TRBJ2-5; possible D gene TRBD2, 6 bases. CDR1 is SNHLY, CDR2 FYNNEI, per germline. V lost 8 bases and J lost 2, with 24 bases in between. This CDR3 has 17 residues. Based on the CDR3 plus reference TRBV2 and TRBJ2-5, the full variable domain is EPEVTQTPSHQVTQMGQEVILRCVPISNHLYFYWYRQILGQKVEFLVSFYNNEISEKSEIFDDQFSVERPDGSNFTLKIRSTKLEDSAMYFCASLTPRRGMLQETQYFGPGTRLLVL.

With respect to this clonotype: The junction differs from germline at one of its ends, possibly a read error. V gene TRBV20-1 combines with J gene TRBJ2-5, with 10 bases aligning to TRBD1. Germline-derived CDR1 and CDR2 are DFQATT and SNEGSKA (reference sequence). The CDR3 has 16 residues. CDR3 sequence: CSARLLTGGIQGTQYF. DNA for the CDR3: TGCAGTGCTAGACTACTGACAGGGGGCATCCAAGGGACCCAGTACTTC.

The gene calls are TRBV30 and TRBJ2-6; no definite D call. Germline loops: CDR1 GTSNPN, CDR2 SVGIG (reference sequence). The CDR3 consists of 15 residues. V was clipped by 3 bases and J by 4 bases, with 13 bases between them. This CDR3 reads CAWSGTESGANVLTF. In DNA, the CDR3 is TGTGCCTGGAGCGGTACCGAGTCAGGGGCCAACGTCCTGACTTTC.

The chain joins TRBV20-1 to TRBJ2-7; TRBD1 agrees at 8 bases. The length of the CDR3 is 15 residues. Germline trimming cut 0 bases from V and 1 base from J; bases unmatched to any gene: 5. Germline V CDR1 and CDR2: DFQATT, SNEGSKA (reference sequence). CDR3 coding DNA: TGCAGTGCTAGAGATGCGGGGACAGGTTCCTACGAGCAGTACTTC. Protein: CSARDAGTGSYEQYF.

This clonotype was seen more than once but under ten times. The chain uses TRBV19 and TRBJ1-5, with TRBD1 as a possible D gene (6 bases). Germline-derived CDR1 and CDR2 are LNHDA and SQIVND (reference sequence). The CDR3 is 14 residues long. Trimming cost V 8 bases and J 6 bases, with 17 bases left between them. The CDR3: CASSGEGGRQPQHF. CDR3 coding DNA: TGTGCCAGTTCCGGGGAGGGGGGACGTCAGCCCCAGCATTTT.

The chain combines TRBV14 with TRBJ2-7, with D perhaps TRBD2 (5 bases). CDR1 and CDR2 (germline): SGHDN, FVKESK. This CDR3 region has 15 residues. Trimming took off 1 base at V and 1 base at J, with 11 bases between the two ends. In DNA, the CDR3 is TGTGCCAGCAGCCAAGGGGCGGGTAGTTCCTACGAGCAGTACTTC. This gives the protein CASSQGAGSSYEQYF.

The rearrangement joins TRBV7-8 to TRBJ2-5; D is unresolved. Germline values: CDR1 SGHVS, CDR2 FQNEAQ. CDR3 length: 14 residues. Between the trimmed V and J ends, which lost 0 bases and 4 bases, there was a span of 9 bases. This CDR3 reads CASSLAPPGETQYF. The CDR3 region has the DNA TGTGCCAGCAGCTTAGCCCCCCCGGGAGAGACCCAGTACTTC.

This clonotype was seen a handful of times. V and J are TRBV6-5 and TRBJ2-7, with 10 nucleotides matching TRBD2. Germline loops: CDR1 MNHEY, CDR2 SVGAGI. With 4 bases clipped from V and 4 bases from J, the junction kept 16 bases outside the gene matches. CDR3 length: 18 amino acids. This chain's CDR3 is CASSSGRRIGLAAYEQYF. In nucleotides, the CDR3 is TGTGCCAGCAGTTCGGGACGGAGGATTGGACTAGCGGCTTACGAGCAGTACTTC.

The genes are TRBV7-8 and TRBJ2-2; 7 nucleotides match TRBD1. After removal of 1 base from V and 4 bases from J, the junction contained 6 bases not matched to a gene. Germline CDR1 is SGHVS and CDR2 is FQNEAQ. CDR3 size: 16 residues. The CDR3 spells CASSLVWDSSTGELFF. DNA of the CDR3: TGTGCCAGCAGCTTAGTTTGGGACAGTTCCACCGGGGAGCTGTTTTTT.

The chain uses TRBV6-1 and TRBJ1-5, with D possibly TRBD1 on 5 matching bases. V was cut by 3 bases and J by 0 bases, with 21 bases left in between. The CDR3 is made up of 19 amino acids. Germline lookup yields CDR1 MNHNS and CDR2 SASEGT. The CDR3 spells CASSEVRIYRRNSNQPQHF. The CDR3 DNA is TGTGCCAGCAGTGAGGTCCGTATTTACAGGCGAAATAGCAATCAGCCCCAGCATTTT.

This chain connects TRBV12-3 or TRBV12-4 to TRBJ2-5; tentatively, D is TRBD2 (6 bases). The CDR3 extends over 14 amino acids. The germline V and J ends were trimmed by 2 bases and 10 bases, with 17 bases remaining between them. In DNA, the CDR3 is TGTGCCAGCAGTTTATGGGACGTGGGAGGCGTCCAGTACTTC. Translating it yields CASSLWDVGGVQYF.

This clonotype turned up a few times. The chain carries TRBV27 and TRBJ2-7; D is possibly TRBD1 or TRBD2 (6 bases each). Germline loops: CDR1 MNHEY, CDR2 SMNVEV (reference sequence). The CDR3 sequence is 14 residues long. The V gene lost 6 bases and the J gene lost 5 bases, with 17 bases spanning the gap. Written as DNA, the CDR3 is TGTGCCAGCAGCCGGGGGACAATCGGGAACGAGCAGTACTTC. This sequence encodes CASSRGTIGNEQYF.